The rows below give T cell receptor beta chains drawn from one sample of a study of cytomegalovirus exposure and HLA in healthy donors. Data came from immunoSEQ multiplex PCR; TCRdb stores just in-frame clones and leaves some out. Among 100,000 to 150,000 clones listed, approximately 84% were seen once. The sequencing sample was made of PBMCs. These receptors came from a woman between 40 and 55 years old in good health and CMV-seronegative. Both conserved end residues are part of each CDR3. Fields, in order: D gene, clone size, V gene, J gene, CDR3 DNA, CDR3 protein. D genes are given only for firm matches. The size field is filled for only some rows; it gives once, few, many or a size class.

TRBD1	NA	TRBV19	TRBJ1-4	TGTGCCAGTAGCCCCTCGACAGGGAAGGGGGAAAAACTGTTTTTT	CASSPSTGKGEKLFF
NA	few	TRBV21-1	TRBJ1-4	TGTGCCAGCAGCAAAGGCCTCCAACTCCAACAGGGGTGTGCGACTAATGAAAAACTGTTTTTT	CASSKGLQLQQGCATNEKLFF
NA	NA	TRBV9	TRBJ2-7	TGTGCCAGCAGCGTAGTGAGCGGCTACGAGCAGTACTTC	CASSVVSGYEQYF
NA	NA	TRBV2	TRBJ2-5	TGTGCCAGCAGTGATTTCGGTCCCGGGGGGACCCAGTACTTC	CASSDFGPGGTQYF
NA	NA	TRBV5-1	TRBJ2-2	TGCGCCAGCGGAGGGGTAGCGGAGACGAACACCGGGGAGCTGTTTTTT	CASGGVAETNTGELFF
TRBD1	NA	TRBV5-4	TRBJ2-7	TGTGCCAGCAGGGCCGGGACAGGGGTTCAGCAGTACTTC	CASRAGTGVQQYF
TRBD1	NA	TRBV4-2	TRBJ2-5	TGTGCCAGCAGCCAAACGGGACAGGGTACAGAGACCCAGTACTTC	CASSQTGQGTETQYF
NA	few	TRBV7-9	TRBJ1-1	TGTGCCAGCAGCTTAGGCTCGGGAGTGGGCACTGAAGCTTTCTTT	CASSLGSGVGTEAFF
NA	NA	TRBV10-2	TRBJ2-1	TGCGCCAGCAGTGATCGGAATCTAGCTGAAAGTGAGCAGTTCTTC	CASSDRNLAESEQFF
TRBD1	NA	TRBV6-1	TRBJ2-7	TGTGCCAGCAGCCGGGACAGGGTGAGCGAGCAGTACTTC	CASSRDRVSEQYF
TRBD1	NA	TRBV25-1	TRBJ2-7	TGTGCCAGCAGTGGGACAGGGTTTGGCGAGCAGTACTTC	CASSGTGFGEQYF
TRBD2	NA	TRBV27	TRBJ2-7	TGTGCCAGCAGTTCCCTCGGGCAGCGGGGCTCCTACGAGCAGTACTTC	CASSSLGQRGSYEQYF
NA	NA	TRBV14	TRBJ1-1	TGTGCCAGCAGCCAAGGAGCCGGTACTGAGGGGGCTGAAGCTTTCTTT	CASSQGAGTEGAEAFF
TRBD1	once	TRBV5-6	TRBJ2-5	TGTGCCAGCAGCCCGGTCGCAGGGGGCCGGGAGACCCAGTACTTC	CASSPVAGGRETQYF
NA	NA	TRBV5-1	TRBJ2-7	TGCGCCAGCAGCTGGGGGGACGCATCCTACGAGCAGTACTTC	CASSWGDASYEQYF
TRBD2	NA	TRBV6-5	TRBJ2-1	TGTGCCAGCAGCTCCGGGACTAGCGTCAATGAGCAGTTCTTC	CASSSGTSVNEQFF
NA	NA	TRBV6-5	TRBJ2-7	TGTGCCGTCCTTGACAGCTCCGCGTGGGAGCAGTACTTC	CAVLDSSAWEQYF
TRBD2	NA	TRBV7-2	TRBJ2-7	TGTGCCAGCAGTTTAAGCGGGGTTTACGAGCAGTACTTC	CASSLSGVYEQYF
TRBD1	NA	TRBV5-4	TRBJ1-2	TGTGCCAGCAGCCGTCCCGGGACAGATGGCTACACCTTC	CASSRPGTDGYTF
NA	NA	TRBV7-6	TRBJ2-1	TGTGCCAGCAGCTTTAGAGGGTACAATGAGCAGTTCTTC	CASSFRGYNEQFF
NA	NA	TRBV7-9	TRBJ2-3	TGTGCCAGCAGCTTAGCGCGGGGTACGGGGGATACGCAGTATTTT	CASSLARGTGDTQYF
TRBD2	NA	TRBV19	TRBJ2-1	TGTGCCACCAGCCCATCTAGCGGGAAGGGCAATGAGCAGTTCTTC	CATSPSSGKGNEQFF
NA	NA	TRBV30	TRBJ1-6	TGTGCCTGGAGTCCTGGGACACAGGGAAGGGATTCACCCCTCCACTTT	CAWSPGTQGRDSPLHF
NA	few	TRBV5-8	TRBJ2-7	TGTGCCAGCAGCTTGTATGGCGGGGAGAGCTCCTACGAGCAGTACTTC	CASSLYGGESSYEQYF
NA	NA	TRBV15	TRBJ1-5	TGTGCCACCAGCAGAAACAGGGACCAGCCCCAGCATTTT	CATSRNRDQPQHF
TRBD2	NA	TRBV6-1	TRBJ2-1	TGTGCCAGCAGACGACTAGCGGGGGCCGACAATGAGCAGTTCTTC	CASRRLAGADNEQFF
NA	NA	TRBV19	TRBJ2-3	TGTGCCAGTAGTATTGGGAGTAGCACAGATACGCAGTATTTT	CASSIGSSTDTQYF
NA	NA	TRBV2	TRBJ2-7	TGTGCCAGCAGTTCCGTCCGCGAGCAGTACTTC	CASSSVREQYF
NA	NA	TRBV19	TRBJ2-3	TGTGCCAGTAGTATTGGGGCAGGAACTTCCACAGATACGCAGTATTTT	CASSIGAGTSTDTQYF
TRBD2	NA	TRBV11-2	TRBJ2-7	TGTGCCAGCACCACGGGGGGGACTACCTACGAGCAGTACTTC	CASTTGGTTYEQYF
NA	NA	TRBV9	TRBJ1-6	TGTGCCAGCAGCGTAGATGGAGACAGGTATAATTCACCCCTCCACTTT	CASSVDGDRYNSPLHF
TRBD2	NA	TRBV14	TRBJ2-2	TGTGCCAGCAGCCAATATAGCGGGTACGGGGAGCTGTTTTTT	CASSQYSGYGELFF
TRBD2	NA	TRBV7-2	TRBJ2-3	TGTGCCAGCAGCACACAGAGGACTAGCGGAACTAGCACAGATACGCAGTATTTT	CASSTQRTSGTSTDTQYF
NA	few	TRBV7-9	TRBJ2-5	TGTGCCAGCAGCTTCAACGACAGAGCCGGGACCCAGTACTTC	CASSFNDRAGTQYF
NA	NA	TRBV7-8	TRBJ2-7	TGTGCCAGCAGCTTACGTGGACAGGCCGGGGGATACGAGCAGTACTTC	CASSLRGQAGGYEQYF
NA	NA	TRBV6-6	TRBJ2-3	TGTGCCAGCAGTTACTTGGGAGTGGGGACAGATACGCAGTATTTT	CASSYLGVGTDTQYF
NA	NA	TRBV7-3	TRBJ2-7	TGTGCCAGCAGCACCAGGGGGGAGCACGAGCAGTACTTC	CASSTRGEHEQYF
NA	NA	TRBV9	TRBJ2-7	TGTGCCAGCAGCGTAGGGGGAGGCACGTACGAGCAGTACTTC	CASSVGGGTYEQYF
TRBD2	NA	TRBV5-1	TRBJ2-7	TGCGCCAGCAGCTTGTCTAGCGGGGGGACTTCCTCCTACGAGCAGTACTTC	CASSLSSGGTSSYEQYF
TRBD2	few	TRBV9	TRBJ2-7	TGTGCCAGCAGCGTAGGAGCGGGACCCTACGAGCAGTACTTC	CASSVGAGPYEQYF
TRBD2	once	TRBV7-2	TRBJ2-5	TGTGCCAGCAGCTTAGTTACTAGCGGGGGCAGGGAGACCCAGTACTTC	CASSLVTSGGRETQYF
NA	NA	TRBV5-5	TRBJ2-1	TGTGCCAGCGCAATGGCCGCTTCTAGGCCCTACAATGAGCAGTTCTTC	CASAMAASRPYNEQFF
TRBD1	NA	TRBV28	TRBJ1-2	TGTGCCACCGGACAGGGGGACTATGGCTACACCTTC	CATGQGDYGYTF
NA	NA	TRBV19	TRBJ2-1	TGTGCCAGTAGACCGGGACTTTCGTCCATCAATGAGCAGTTCTTC	CASRPGLSSINEQFF
TRBD2	NA	TRBV5-1	TRBJ2-7	TGCGCCAGCAGCCACGGATTTGGACTAGCGGGAGGGCCGAATGAGCAGTACTTC	CASSHGFGLAGGPNEQYF
NA	NA	TRBV28	TRBJ1-2	TGTGCCAGCAGTTTGGGAGGATGGGCAGAAGAATTAGGCTACACCTTC	CASSLGGWAEELGYTF
NA	NA	TRBV30	TRBJ1-1	TGTGCCTGGAGTGTACGACGGGACACTGAAGCTTTCTTT	CAWSVRRDTEAFF
TRBD1	NA	TRBV19	TRBJ2-3	TGTGCCACAGGACAGGGGTACACAGATACGCAGTATTTT	CATGQGYTDTQYF
NA	NA	TRBV30	TRBJ1-3	TGTGCCTCCCAGGGCTTTCACCCTGGAAACACCATATATTTT	CASQGFHPGNTIYF
NA	NA	TRBV5-6	TRBJ1-1	TGTGCCAGCAGCTTGAGTGTTTGGAGGGGCCGTTCCACTGAAGCTTTCTTT	CASSLSVWRGRSTEAFF
TRBD1	NA	TRBV4-2	TRBJ1-1	TGTGCCAGCAGCCGACCGGGACAGGGGGCGATCACTGAAGCTTTCTTT	CASSRPGQGAITEAFF
TRBD1	NA	TRBV5-6	TRBJ1-2	TGTGCCAGCAGCTTGGGAAACAGGGGGCACGGCTACACCTTC	CASSLGNRGHGYTF
TRBD1	NA	TRBV27	TRBJ2-7	TGTGCCAGCAGTCCTAGTGGGGGGGACAGGGGCTACGAGCAGTACTTC	CASSPSGGDRGYEQYF
NA	NA	TRBV16	TRBJ2-5	TGTGCCAGCAGCCAAGGGCACGGATACCAAGAGACCCAGTACTTC	CASSQGHGYQETQYF
TRBD1	NA	TRBV5-4	TRBJ2-7	TGTGCCAGCAGCTTGGTGGACAGGGACGAGCAGTACTTC	CASSLVDRDEQYF
TRBD2	NA	TRBV7-9	TRBJ2-1	TGTGCCAGCAGCTTGAGGCGGGAGTCCTACAATGAGCAGTTCTTC	CASSLRRESYNEQFF
TRBD1	few	TRBV9	TRBJ1-1	TGTGCCAGCAGCGTAGCGTCGACAGGGACGTACACTGAAGCTTTCTTT	CASSVASTGTYTEAFF
NA	NA	TRBV19	TRBJ1-1	TGTGCCAGTTCGTGGGCAGAAAACACTGAAGCTTTCTTT	CASSWAENTEAFF